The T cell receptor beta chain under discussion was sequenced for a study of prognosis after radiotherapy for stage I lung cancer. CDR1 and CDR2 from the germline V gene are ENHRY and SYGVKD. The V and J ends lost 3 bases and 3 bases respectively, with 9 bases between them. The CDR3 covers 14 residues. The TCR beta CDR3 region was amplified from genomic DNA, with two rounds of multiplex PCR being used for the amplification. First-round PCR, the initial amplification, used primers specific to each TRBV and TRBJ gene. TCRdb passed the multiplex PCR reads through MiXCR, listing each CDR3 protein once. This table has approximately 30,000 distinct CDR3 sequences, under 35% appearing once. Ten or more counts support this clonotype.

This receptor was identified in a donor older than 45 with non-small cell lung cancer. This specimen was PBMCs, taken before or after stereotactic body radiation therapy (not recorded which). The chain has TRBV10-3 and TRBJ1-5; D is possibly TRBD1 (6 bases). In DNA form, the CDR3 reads TGTGCCATCAGTGACCCGGGGGCCAATCAGCCCCAGCATTTT. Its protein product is CAISDPGANQPQHF.